This T cell receptor beta chain was profiled in a study of blood T cell repertoires in COVID-19. Study in general: Researchers got acute and convalescent COVID-19 samples from the United States, Italy and Spain. The cDNA or gDNA used as material had been derived from T cells, B-cell-depleted T cells, or PBMCs.

Some clones are missing from TCRdb's copy, which holds only in-frame ones; the method was immunoSEQ multiplex PCR. Altogether about 200,000 clones are present, 89% being singletons, with the ten largest covering 5.5% to 6.5%. The origin of this receptor is a man in his 60s who had recovered from COVID-19. Sequencing was carried out using peripheral blood.

The chain's CDR3 is CASSLYGTGATDTQYF. The CDR3 nucleotides read TGTGCCAGCAGTTTATACGGGACAGGGGCCACAGATACGCAGTATTTT. V is TRBV28 and J is TRBJ2-3; 10 bases fit TRBD1. J lost 2 bases, V lost 1 base, and 3 bases had no gene match. Germline V gene lookup returns CDR1 MDHEN and CDR2 SYDVKM. There are 16 residues in the CDR3.